This T cell receptor (beta chain) came from a study of T cells in Graves' hyperthyroidism and ophthalmopathy. TCR beta CDR3 regions were amplified from RNA. A first-round RT-PCR of the TCR CDR3 used the HTBI primer set. TCRdb recomputed calls from the multiplex PCR reads with MiXCR, one row per CDR3 protein. The data hold fewer than 600,000 distinct CDR3 sequences, with roughly an eighth observed a single time. The V end was cut by 3 bases, the J end by 2 bases, with 5 bases between. This CDR3 spans 14 amino acids. Germline V gives CDR1 LNHNV, CDR2 YYDKDF (reference sequence). Sequencing was carried out using blood. This TCR was recovered from a woman under 30 with Graves' hyperthyroidism. The chain employs TRBV15 and TRBJ2-6, with D unclear. The CDR3 DNA is TGTGCCACCAGCAGGAATGCTGGGGCCAACGTCCTGACTTTC. Encoded protein: CATSRNAGANVLTF.